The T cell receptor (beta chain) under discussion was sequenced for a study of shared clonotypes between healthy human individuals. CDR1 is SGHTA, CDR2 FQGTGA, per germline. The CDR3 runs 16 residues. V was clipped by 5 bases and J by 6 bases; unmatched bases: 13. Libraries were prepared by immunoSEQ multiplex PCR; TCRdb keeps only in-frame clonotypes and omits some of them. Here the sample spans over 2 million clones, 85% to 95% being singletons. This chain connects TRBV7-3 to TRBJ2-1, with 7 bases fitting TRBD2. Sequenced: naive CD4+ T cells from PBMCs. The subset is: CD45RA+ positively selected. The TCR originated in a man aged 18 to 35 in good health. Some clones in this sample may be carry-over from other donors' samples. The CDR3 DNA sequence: TGTGCCAGCAGCGCGCATCAGCGGGACTTGGGCAATGAGCAGTTCTTC. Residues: CASSAHQRDLGNEQFF.